Shown below are 32 T cell receptor beta chains from a single sample sequenced in a study of cytotoxic CD8 clonotypes in ibrutinib-treated CLL. The protocol was immunoSEQ multiplex PCR, while the TCRdb copy is restricted to in-frame clones and leaves out a portion. The table has under 200,000 clones, 70% to 85% seen once. Sequencing used PBMCs, obtained after 24 months of ibrutinib treatment. The receptors were sampled from a human donor with chronic lymphocytic leukemia.

V usage is TRBV9 and J usage is TRBJ2-7; 7 bases are a match to TRBD2. Germline CDR1 reads SGDLS; CDR2 reads YYNGEE. CDR3 size: 14 residues. Losses at the gene ends were 0 bases for V and 2 bases for J; bases not matched to a gene: 2. The CDR3 spells CASSVGAGPYEQYF. The DNA of the CDR3 is TGTGCCAGCAGCGTAGGAGCGGGGCCCTACGAGCAGTACTTC.

The chain links TRBV4-3 to TRBJ2-1, with 8 positions matching TRBD2. V lost 0 bases and J lost 6; bases outside the gene matches: 7. This CDR3 is 16 amino acids long. Germline V gene data show CDR1 as LGHNA and CDR2 as YSLEER. This CDR3 is CASSQDRLAGSNEQFF. The CDR3 DNA follows: TGCGCCAGCAGCCAAGATCGTTTAGCGGGATCCAATGAGCAGTTCTTC.

The chain couples TRBV30 to TRBJ1-1; D is unclear. The CDR3 runs to 15 residues. V dropped 5 bases and J dropped 4 bases, with 20 bases sitting between them. Germline V gene lookup returns CDR1 GTSNPN and CDR2 SVGIG (reference sequence). CDR3 nucleotide sequence: TGTGCCTGGGTATCCAGGACGGCGGAAAGCACTGAAGCTTTCTTT. Amino acid sequence: CAWVSRTAESTEAFF.

The chain recombines TRBV30 with TRBJ2-1, with D unclear. The germline V gene encodes CDR1 GTSNPN and CDR2 SVGIG (reference sequence). The CDR3 is 13 residues long. Trimming cost V 0 bases and J 4 bases, with 7 bases left between them. The CDR3 loop reads CAWSVGLYNEQFF. CDR3 bases: TGTGCCTGGAGTGTAGGGCTGTACAATGAGCAGTTCTTC.

The rearrangement links TRBV11-2 to TRBJ2-2, with D possibly TRBD1 on 5 matching bases. CDR3 length: 13 residues. Germline V gene lookup returns CDR1 SGHAT and CDR2 FQNNGV. Between the trimmed V and J ends, which lost 5 bases and 7 bases, there was a span of 11 bases. CDR3 coding DNA: TGTGCCAGCAGCCCGACAGTGGTCGGGGAGCTGTTTTTT. It encodes CASSPTVVGELFF.

V is TRBV2 and J is TRBJ2-5; 13 bases are shared with TRBD2. The ends lost 6 bases at V and 4 bases at J; junction bases unmatched: 5. Germline V lookup: CDR1 SNHLY, CDR2 FYNNEI. This CDR3 is 15 amino acids long. CDR3 amino acids: CASRRLAGGLETQYF. The CDR3 DNA reads as TGTGCCAGCAGGCGACTAGCGGGGGGCTTAGAGACCCAGTACTTC.

The genes are TRBV5-1 and TRBJ2-5, with D uncertain. This CDR3 comprises 13 residues. CDR1 is SGHRS and CDR2 is YFSETQ in the germline V gene. Trimming left V 0 bases short and J 7 bases short, with 10 bases between. The CDR3 reads CASSLAGVVTQYF. CDR3 bases: TGCGCCAGCAGCTTGGCCGGCGTTGTGACCCAGTACTTC.

The chain combines TRBV10-3 with TRBJ1-2, with TRBD1 as a possible D gene (5 bases). The CDR3 is made up of 15 amino acids. V lost 3 bases, J lost 1 base, and 12 bases lay in between. Germline V gene data show CDR1 as ENHRY and CDR2 as SYGVKD. Here the CDR3 reads CAISDQDKSNYGYTF. The DNA for the CDR3 is TGTGCCATCAGTGATCAGGACAAAAGTAACTATGGCTACACCTTC.

On this clone itself: A junction end diverges from the germline sequence, so it may reflect a read error. The chain recombines TRBV29-1 with TRBJ2-6; D perhaps matches TRBD2 (6 bases). There are 15 residues in the CDR3. Per the germline V gene, CDR1 is SQVTM and CDR2 is ANQGSEA. The CDR3 loop is CSASGLTSEANVLTF. The DNA for the CDR3 is TGCAGCGCTTCGGGACTCACTTCTGAGGCCAACGTCCTGACTTTC.

The chain joins TRBV4-1 to TRBJ2-5; TRBD2 is a possible D gene (5 bases). V was cut by 5 bases and J by 2 bases, with 15 bases left in between. The germline gives CDR1 MGHRA, CDR2 YSYEKL. This CDR3 is 15 amino acids long. Written as DNA, the CDR3 is TGCGCCAGCAGCATACTATTCGGGGAGCAAGAGACCCAGTACTTC. Its translation: CASSILFGEQETQYF.

This chain uses TRBV18 with TRBJ1-1; D uncertain. V was cut by 5 bases and J by 6 bases, with 16 bases left in between. Germline V gene lookup returns CDR1 KGHSH and CDR2 LQKENI. The CDR3 has 14 residues. Here the CDR3 DNA reads TGTGCCAGCTCAACTACCACACGCCCCGCTGAAGCTTTCTTT. This gives the protein CASSTTTRPAEAFF. Full variable domain (rest looked up from reference TRBV18 and TRBJ1-1): NAGVMQNPRHLVRRRGQEARLRCSPMKGHSHVYWYRQLPEEGLKFMVYLQKENIIDESGMPKERFSAEFPKEGPSILRIQQVVRGDSAAYFCASSTTTRPAEAFFGQGTRLTVV.

The chain carries TRBV18 and TRBJ2-7, with TRBD2 matching over 7 bases. Germline V gene data show CDR1 as KGHSH and CDR2 as LQKENI. The CDR3 is made up of 17 amino acids. The junction had 10 bases not matched to a gene; V was cut back by 2 bases and J by 0 bases. CDR3 protein: CASSPRHPAGSSYEQYF. CDR3 nucleotides: TGTGCCAGCTCACCAAGACACCCAGCGGGATCCTCCTACGAGCAGTACTTC.

This clone was observed a few times. This chain links TRBV7-9 with TRBJ1-4, with 7 nucleotides matching TRBD1. Losses at the gene ends were 5 bases for V and 4 bases for J; bases not matched to a gene: 7. The CDR3 runs 15 residues. The germline gives CDR1 SEHNR, CDR2 FQNEAQ (reference sequence). Here the CDR3 reads CASSPRGGINEKLFF. CDR3 DNA: TGTGCCAGCAGCCCCCGAGGGGGCATTAATGAAAAACTGTTTTTT.

Here the CDR3 reads CASSEVAGGSTDTQYF. CDR3 sequence (DNA): TGTGCCAGCAGTGAAGTGGCGGGGGGGAGCACAGATACGCAGTATTTT. The chain links TRBV6-1 to TRBJ2-3; 9 bases fit TRBD2. Germline V gives CDR1 MNHNS, CDR2 SASEGT. This CDR3 spans 16 amino acids. Germline trimming cut 1 base from V and 0 bases from J; bases unmatched to any gene: 2.

The gene calls are TRBV9 and TRBJ1-3, with D hard to call. Germline CDR1 SGDLS, CDR2 YYNGEE. Trimming stripped 2 bases from V and 0 bases from J, with 12 bases between. The CDR3 loop spans 16 amino acids. Here the CDR3 reads CASSVGGTPSGNTIYF. The DNA of the CDR3 is TGTGCCAGCAGCGTTGGCGGAACTCCCTCTGGAAACACCATATATTTT.

The chain uses TRBV9 and TRBJ2-7; tentatively, D is TRBD2 (5 bases). Trimming took 0 bases from V and 6 from J, leaving 13 bases between them. Germline assignment: CDR1 SGDLS and CDR2 YYNGEE. The CDR3 is made up of 14 amino acids. CDR3 loop: CASSVGGRVREQYF. CDR3 nucleotides: TGTGCCAGCAGCGTAGGCGGGCGCGTTCGCGAGCAGTACTTC. Together with reference TRBV9 and TRBJ2-7, the CDR3 gives the full variable domain: DSGVTQTPKHLITATGQRVTLRCSPRSGDLSVYWYQQSLDQGLQFLIQYYNGEERAKGNILERFSAQQFPDLHSELNLSSLELGDSALYFCASSVGGRVREQYFGPGTRLTVT.

This rearrangement joins TRBV4-2 to TRBJ1-2; the D gene is possibly TRBD1 (5 bases). This CDR3 has 16 amino acids. Looked up from germline, CDR1 is LGHNA and CDR2 is YNFKEQ. V lost 3 bases, J lost 2 bases, and 16 bases lay in between. As DNA, the CDR3 is TGTGCCAGCAGCCAGGACCAACAGGATACAAACTATGGCTACACCTTC. Protein product: CASSQDQQDTNYGYTF.

This clone was observed a few times. The chain recombines TRBV11-2 with TRBJ2-3; the match to TRBD2 covers 9 bases. Germline V CDR1 and CDR2: SGHAT, FQNNGV. CDR3 length: 16 amino acids. Unmatched junction bases numbered 6, after V lost 0 bases and J lost 5 bases. The CDR3 spells CASSLDGGGAGDTQYF. The CDR3 coding sequence is TGTGCCAGCAGCTTAGATGGCGGGGGGGCAGGAGATACGCAGTATTTT.

The chain has TRBV5-1 and TRBJ1-3; D is undetermined. CDR1 is SGHRS, CDR2 YFSETQ, per germline. CDR3 length: 15 residues. Trimming cost V 4 bases and J 0 bases, with 11 bases left between them. The CDR3 reads CASSPSSHSGNTIYF. Written as DNA, the CDR3 is TGCGCCAGCAGCCCAAGCTCCCACTCTGGAAACACCATATATTTT.

The chain has TRBV7-2 and TRBJ2-1; 10 bases fit TRBD2. Losses at the gene ends were 4 bases for V and 8 bases for J; bases not matched to a gene: 14. Germline lookup yields CDR1 SGHTA and CDR2 FQGNSA. The CDR3 is made up of 17 amino acids. The CDR3 nucleotides read TGTGCCAGCAGCTGGGACTACTCTAGCGGGAGTCAGGATGAGCAGTTCTTC. It is translated as CASSWDYSSGSQDEQFF.

The chain joins TRBV5-1 to TRBJ1-1; 7 bases match TRBD1. Germline V gene data show CDR1 as SGHRS and CDR2 as YFSETQ. The CDR3 sequence is 13 residues long. The junction had 7 bases not matched to a gene; V was cut back by 3 bases and J by 8 bases. The CDR3 DNA follows: TGCGCCAGCAGCTCGACAGGGAATGGGGAAGCTTTCTTT. Amino acid sequence: CASSSTGNGEAFF. The full variable domain, rest sourced from reference TRBV5-1 and TRBJ1-1, is KAGVTQTPRYLIKTRGQQVTLSCSPISGHRSVSWYQQTPGQGLQFLFEYFSETQRNKGNFPGRFSGRQFSNSRSEMNVSTLELGDSALYLCASSSTGNGEAFFGQGTRLTVV.

V is TRBV7-8 and J is TRBJ2-7; D could derive from TRBD1 or TRBD2 (5 bases each). Germline assignment: CDR1 SGHVS and CDR2 FQNEAQ. This CDR3 region has 14 residues. The V gene lost 1 base and the J gene lost 1 base, with 8 bases spanning the gap. Here the CDR3 reads CASSLEEGSYEQYF. The CDR3 coding sequence is TGTGCCAGCAGCTTAGAAGAGGGGTCCTACGAGCAGTACTTC.

CDR3 nucleotides: TGTGCCAGCAGCTCAAGACTAGTGAGCACCGGGGAGCTGTTTTTT. Its protein is CASSSRLVSTGELFF. This sequence joins TRBV7-2 and TRBJ2-2; TRBD2 is a possible D gene (6 bases). The ends were cut back, 4 bases at V and 4 bases at J, with 13 bases in the middle. This CDR3 has 15 residues. Germline CDR1 reads SGHTA; CDR2 reads FQGNSA.

The V and J genes are TRBV21-1 and TRBJ2-7; the table assigns TRBD2, which was not confirmed against the DNA. TRBV21-1 is marked as a pseudogene. This CDR3 region has 17 residues. The CDR3 sequence: CASSKLAGGPTAYEQYF. The CDR3, as DNA: TGTGCCAGCAGCAAGCTAGCGGGAGGGCCAACAGCCTACGAGCAGTACTTC.

CDR3 sequence: CASSYSTGIQPQHF. CDR3 coding DNA: TGTGCCAGCAGTTACTCGACAGGGATTCAGCCCCAGCATTTT. The chain joins TRBV6-5 to TRBJ1-5, with 7 bases that match TRBD1. V lost 0 bases and J lost 6; bases outside the gene matches: 2. Per the germline V gene, CDR1 is MNHEY and CDR2 is SVGAGI. This CDR3 region has 14 residues.

The chain employs TRBV9 and TRBJ1-5; perhaps TRBD1 as D (5 bases). Germline-derived CDR1 and CDR2 are SGDLS and YYNGEE. The germline V and J ends were trimmed by 2 bases and 0 bases, with 9 bases remaining between them. The CDR3 runs 15 residues. The CDR3 sequence: CASSVEGNSNQPQHF. DNA of the CDR3: TGTGCCAGCAGCGTCGAGGGGAATAGCAATCAGCCCCAGCATTTT.

The gene calls are TRBV30 and TRBJ2-2; D is unclear. The germline gives CDR1 GTSNPN, CDR2 SVGIG (reference sequence). Trimming stripped 1 base from V and 2 bases from J, with 8 bases between. The CDR3 has 14 residues. The CDR3 is CAWSANLNTGELFF. CDR3 coding DNA: TGTGCCTGGAGTGCTAACCTCAACACCGGGGAGCTGTTTTTT.

This chain joins TRBV7-9 and TRBJ2-4; D remains ambiguous. Germline loops: CDR1 SEHNR, CDR2 FQNEAQ (reference sequence). CDR3 length equals 12 residues. V was trimmed by 4 bases and J by 3 bases, leaving 4 bases between them. This CDR3 reads CASSSGKNIQYF. Here the CDR3 DNA reads TGTGCCAGCAGCTCTGGCAAAAACATTCAGTACTTC. Full variable domain (outside the CDR3, taken from reference TRBV7-9 and TRBJ2-4): DTGVSQNPRHKITKRGQNVTFRCDPISEHNRLYWYRQTLGQGPEFLTYFQNEAQLEKSRLLSDRFSAERPKGSFSTLEIQRTEQGDSAMYLCASSSGKNIQYFGAGTRLSVL.

The chain combines TRBV30 with TRBJ1-4; D remains unclear. The V end was cut by 2 bases, the J end by 8 bases, with 18 bases between. In germline, CDR1 is GTSNPN, CDR2 SVGIG (reference sequence). This CDR3 spans 15 amino acids. The DNA of the CDR3 is TGTGCCTGGAGTCCGGGTCTTTTGAAGACCGAAAAACTGTTTTTT. Its protein product is CAWSPGLLKTEKLFF.

This clone was counted many times. Other DNA sequences from this sample encode an identical CDR3 as well. The chain is built from TRBV7-2 and TRBJ1-3; no firm D call. This CDR3 region has 14 residues. Germline lookup yields CDR1 SGHTA and CDR2 FQGNSA. The V end lost 6 bases, the J end lost 0 bases, and 9 bases lay between the germline ends. The CDR3 is CASSLVSSGNTIYF. Written as DNA, the CDR3 is TGTGCCAGCAGTCTAGTTAGCTCTGGAAACACCATATATTTT.

The chain has TRBV7-2 and TRBJ2-3; 14 nucleotides line up with TRBD2. Germline V lookup: CDR1 SGHTA, CDR2 FQGNSA. Germline trimming cut 5 bases from V and 3 bases from J; bases unmatched to any gene: 4. This CDR3 is built from 16 residues. The CDR3 DNA sequence: TGTGCCAGCAGCCTCAGGACTAGCGGGAGGACAGATACGCAGTATTTT. It encodes CASSLRTSGRTDTQYF.

V gene TRBV6-6 combines with J gene TRBJ1-1; D is undetermined. This CDR3 region has 12 residues. From germline, CDR1 is MNHNY and CDR2 SVGAGI (reference sequence). Trimming pared 4 bases from V and 11 bases from J, leaving 14 bases between. CDR3 protein: CASSSLDQRAFF. DNA for the CDR3: TGTGCCAGCAGTTCCCTCGACCAACGGGCTTTCTTT.